These T cell receptor beta chains were read from a single sample in a study of naive and memory T cell subsets. TCRdb itself ran the UMI-ligation and nested PCR reads through MiXCR, one entry per CDR3 protein. Found here are approximately 150,000 distinct CDR3 sequences, approximately 20% of them singletons; the top ten hold roughly 0.6%. The source material was naive CD8+ T cells from blood. These receptors were taken from a human donor in good health. Each CDR3 is given with its conserved first and last residue. The D gene is left open where the match is weak. Expanded clones get a size class; other rows say once, few or many, or leave the size out.

d_call: TRBD2
v_call: TRBV11-2
clone_size: NA
j_call: TRBJ2-7
cdr3_nt: TGTGCCAGCAGCTTAGTTGGGACTAGCGGGAACCCATCCTACGAGCAGTACTTC
cdr3_aa: CASSLVGTSGNPSYEQYF

d_call: NA
v_call: TRBV7-6
clone_size: NA
j_call: TRBJ1-2
cdr3_nt: TGTGCCAGCAGCTTAGATGCGGCAGCCTATGGCTACACCTTC
cdr3_aa: CASSLDAAAYGYTF

d_call: NA
v_call: TRBV28
clone_size: NA
j_call: TRBJ2-7
cdr3_nt: TGTGCCAGCACTTTAGGCCCCCCAGGGCTCTCCTACGAGCAGTACTTC
cdr3_aa: CASTLGPPGLSYEQYF

d_call: NA
v_call: TRBV4-1
clone_size: NA
j_call: TRBJ1-1
cdr3_nt: TGCGCCAGCAGCCAAGTAGGGACCACTGAAGCTTTCTTT
cdr3_aa: CASSQVGTTEAFF

d_call: TRBD1
v_call: TRBV29-1
clone_size: NA
j_call: TRBJ2-7
cdr3_nt: TGCAGCGCTTGGACAGGTAGCTCCTACGAGCAGTACTTC
cdr3_aa: CSAWTGSSYEQYF

d_call: NA
v_call: TRBV20-1
clone_size: NA
j_call: TRBJ2-2
cdr3_nt: TGCAGTGCTAAAGGACATTTACACACCGGGGAGCTGTTTTTT
cdr3_aa: CSAKGHLHTGELFF

d_call: NA
v_call: TRBV7-9
clone_size: few
j_call: TRBJ2-3
cdr3_nt: TGTGCCAGCAGCGCCCCCGTGGGGGTAGAGGAGCAGGCAGATACGCAGTATTTT
cdr3_aa: CASSAPVGVEEQADTQYF

d_call: NA
v_call: TRBV28
clone_size: few
j_call: TRBJ2-3
cdr3_nt: TGTGCCAGCGGTGACACAGATACGCAGTATTTT
cdr3_aa: CASGDTDTQYF

d_call: NA
v_call: TRBV7-8
clone_size: NA
j_call: TRBJ2-1
cdr3_nt: TGTGCCAGCAGCCCCCGTTTGAGCGGGGAGCAGTTCTTC
cdr3_aa: CASSPRLSGEQFF

d_call: TRBD1
v_call: TRBV3-1
clone_size: few
j_call: TRBJ1-5
cdr3_nt: TGTGCCAGCAGCCAATTCACAGGGGGCAATCAGCCCCAGCATTTT
cdr3_aa: CASSQFTGGNQPQHF

d_call: TRBD2
v_call: TRBV2
clone_size: NA
j_call: TRBJ2-3
cdr3_nt: TGTGCCAGCATCACTAGCGGGAGTCGGGGCACAGATACGCAGTATTTT
cdr3_aa: CASITSGSRGTDTQYF

d_call: NA
v_call: TRBV7-3
clone_size: NA
j_call: TRBJ2-1
cdr3_nt: TGTGCCAGCAGCCCCGGGACTTCGGGACTCAATGAGCAGTTCTTC
cdr3_aa: CASSPGTSGLNEQFF

d_call: NA
v_call: TRBV10-3
clone_size: NA
j_call: TRBJ2-5
cdr3_nt: TGTGCCATCAGTGAGGGACACCAACAAGAGACCCAGTACTTC
cdr3_aa: CAISEGHQQETQYF

d_call: NA
v_call: TRBV5-5
clone_size: NA
j_call: TRBJ1-2
cdr3_nt: TGTGCCAGCAGCCCGCAAGGGAATAACTATGGCTACACCTTC
cdr3_aa: CASSPQGNNYGYTF